This T cell receptor (beta chain) appears in the sequencing data of a study of blood T cell repertoires in COVID-19. In the study overall: Samples of COVID-19 (acute and convalescent) were obtained from the United States, Italy and Spain. T cells, B-cell-depleted T cells, or PBMCs provided the cDNA or gDNA that served as material.

Under the authors' procedure: Estimated nucleated cell counts came from reference gene primer amplification. Sequenced by immunoSEQ multiplex PCR; TCRdb stores in-frame clones only, minus some. That table gives V, J and clone size, and the DNA gave D and trimming. The sample holds about 190,000 clones; over 70% are singletons and the top ten take 6.9%. The CDR3 contains 19 residues. The V and J genes are TRBV12-1 and TRBJ2-7; TRBD2 reflects the table's D call only, with no check against the DNA. TRBV12-1 is listed as a pseudogene. The sequencing input was peripheral blood. The origin of this receptor is a man in his 60s with acute or convalescent COVID-19. CDR3 protein: CASSSVPGLAGALYYEQYF. CDR3 DNA sequence: TGTGCCAGCAGCTCGGTCCCGGGACTAGCGGGAGCCCTCTACTACGAGCAGTACTTC.